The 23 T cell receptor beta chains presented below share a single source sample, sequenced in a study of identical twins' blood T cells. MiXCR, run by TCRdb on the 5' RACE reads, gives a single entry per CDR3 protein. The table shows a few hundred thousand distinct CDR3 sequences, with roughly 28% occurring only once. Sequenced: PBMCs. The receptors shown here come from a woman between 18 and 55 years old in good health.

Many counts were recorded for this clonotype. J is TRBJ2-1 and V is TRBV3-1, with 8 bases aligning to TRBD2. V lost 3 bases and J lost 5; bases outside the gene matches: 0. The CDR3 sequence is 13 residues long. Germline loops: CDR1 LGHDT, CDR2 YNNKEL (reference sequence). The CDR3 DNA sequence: TGTGCCAGCAGCCAGGGACTAGACAATGAGCAGTTCTTC. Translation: CASSQGLDNEQFF.

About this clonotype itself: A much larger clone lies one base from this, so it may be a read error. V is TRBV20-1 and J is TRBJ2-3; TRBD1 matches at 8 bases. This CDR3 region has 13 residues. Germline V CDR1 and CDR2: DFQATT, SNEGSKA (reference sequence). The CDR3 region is CSARTGSTDTRYF. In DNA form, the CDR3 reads TGCAGTGCACGGACAGGGAGCACAGATACGCGGTATTTT.

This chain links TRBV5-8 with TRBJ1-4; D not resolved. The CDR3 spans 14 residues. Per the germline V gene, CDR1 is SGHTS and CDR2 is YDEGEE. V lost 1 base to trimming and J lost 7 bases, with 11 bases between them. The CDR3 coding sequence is TGTGCCAGCAGCTTGTTGGGCGTGAGTGAAAAACTGTTTTTT. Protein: CASSLLGVSEKLFF.

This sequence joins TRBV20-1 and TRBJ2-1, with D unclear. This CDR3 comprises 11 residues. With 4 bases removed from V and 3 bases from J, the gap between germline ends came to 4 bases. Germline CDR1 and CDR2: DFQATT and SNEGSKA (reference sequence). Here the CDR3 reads CSATGYNEQFF. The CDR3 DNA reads TGCAGTGCTACAGGCTACAATGAGCAGTTCTTC.

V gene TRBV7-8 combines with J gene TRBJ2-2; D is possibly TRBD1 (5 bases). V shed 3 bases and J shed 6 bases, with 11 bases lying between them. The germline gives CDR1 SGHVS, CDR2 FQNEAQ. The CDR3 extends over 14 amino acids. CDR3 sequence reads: CASSLQGLAGELFF. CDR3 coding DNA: TGTGCCAGCAGCTTGCAGGGTTTGGCCGGGGAGCTGTTTTTT.

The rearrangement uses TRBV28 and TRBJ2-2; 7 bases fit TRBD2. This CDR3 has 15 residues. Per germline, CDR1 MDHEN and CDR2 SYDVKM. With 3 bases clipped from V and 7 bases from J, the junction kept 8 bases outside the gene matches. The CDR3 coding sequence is TGTGCCAGCAGTTTCCAGGGAGGGGCGGTCGGGGAGCTGTTTTTT. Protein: CASSFQGGAVGELFF.

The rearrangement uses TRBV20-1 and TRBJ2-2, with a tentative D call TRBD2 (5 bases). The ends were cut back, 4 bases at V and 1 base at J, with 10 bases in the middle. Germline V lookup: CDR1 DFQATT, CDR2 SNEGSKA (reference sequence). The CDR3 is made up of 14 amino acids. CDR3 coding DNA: TGCAGTGCTATCGGACTGATGAACACCGGGGAGCTGTTTTTT. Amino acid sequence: CSAIGLMNTGELFF.

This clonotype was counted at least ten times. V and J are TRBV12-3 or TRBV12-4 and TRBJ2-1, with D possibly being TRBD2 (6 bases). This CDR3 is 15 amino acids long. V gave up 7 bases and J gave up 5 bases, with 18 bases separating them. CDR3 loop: CASTLRDSSHNEQFF. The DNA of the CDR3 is TGTGCCAGCACCCTCCGGGACTCAAGTCACAATGAGCAGTTCTTC.

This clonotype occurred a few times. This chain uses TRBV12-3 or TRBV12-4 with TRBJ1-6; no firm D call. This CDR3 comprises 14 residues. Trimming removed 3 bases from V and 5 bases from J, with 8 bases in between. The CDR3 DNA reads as TGTGCCAGCAGTTTCTCCGGGAATAATTCACCCCTCCACTTT. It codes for CASSFSGNNSPLHF.

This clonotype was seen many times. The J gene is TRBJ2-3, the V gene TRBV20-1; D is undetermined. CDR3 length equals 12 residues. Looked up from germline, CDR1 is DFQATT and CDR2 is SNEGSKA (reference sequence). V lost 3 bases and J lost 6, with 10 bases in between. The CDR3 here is CSASKQVDTQYF. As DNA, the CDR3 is TGCAGTGCTAGTAAGCAGGTGGATACGCAGTATTTT.

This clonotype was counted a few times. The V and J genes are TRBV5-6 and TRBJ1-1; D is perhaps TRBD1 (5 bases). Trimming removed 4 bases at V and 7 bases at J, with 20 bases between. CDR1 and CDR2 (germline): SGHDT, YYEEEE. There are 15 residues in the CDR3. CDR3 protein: CASSALGKGQGEAFF. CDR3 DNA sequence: TGTGCCAGCAGCGCCCTGGGCAAGGGGCAAGGTGAAGCTTTCTTT.

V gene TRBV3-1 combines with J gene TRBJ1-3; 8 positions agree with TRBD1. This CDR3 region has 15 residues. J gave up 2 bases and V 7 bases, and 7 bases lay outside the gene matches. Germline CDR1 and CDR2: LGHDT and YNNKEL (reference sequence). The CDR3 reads CASTRGQAPGNTIYF. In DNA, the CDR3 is TGTGCCAGCACCAGGGGACAGGCCCCTGGAAACACCATATATTTT.

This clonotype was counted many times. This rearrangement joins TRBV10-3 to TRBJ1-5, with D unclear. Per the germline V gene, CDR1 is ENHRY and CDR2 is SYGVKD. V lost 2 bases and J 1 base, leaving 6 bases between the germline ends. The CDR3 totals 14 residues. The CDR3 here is CAISELQSNQPQHF. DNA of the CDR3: TGTGCCATCAGTGAGCTACAAAGCAATCAGCCCCAGCATTTT.

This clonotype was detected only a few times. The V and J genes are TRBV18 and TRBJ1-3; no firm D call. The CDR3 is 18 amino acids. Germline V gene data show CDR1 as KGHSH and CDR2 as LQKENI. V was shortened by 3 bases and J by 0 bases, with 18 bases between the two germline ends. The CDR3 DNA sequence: TGTGCCAGCTCACCTTTGTTCCAACGAAAGTACTCTGGAAACACCATATATTTT. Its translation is CASSPLFQRKYSGNTIYF.

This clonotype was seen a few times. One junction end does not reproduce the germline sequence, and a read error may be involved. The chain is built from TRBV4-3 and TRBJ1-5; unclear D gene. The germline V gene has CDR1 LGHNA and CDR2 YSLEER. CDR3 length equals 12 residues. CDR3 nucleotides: TGCGCCCCTGAGGGTGACGGTCAGCCCCGGCATTTT. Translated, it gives CAPEGDGQPRHF.

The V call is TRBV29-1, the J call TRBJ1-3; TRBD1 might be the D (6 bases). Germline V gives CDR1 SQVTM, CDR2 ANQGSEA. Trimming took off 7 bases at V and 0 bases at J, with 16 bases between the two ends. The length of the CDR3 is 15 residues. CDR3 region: CSGQASPSSGNTIYF. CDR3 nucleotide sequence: TGCAGCGGACAGGCGTCTCCCAGCTCTGGAAACACCATATATTTT.

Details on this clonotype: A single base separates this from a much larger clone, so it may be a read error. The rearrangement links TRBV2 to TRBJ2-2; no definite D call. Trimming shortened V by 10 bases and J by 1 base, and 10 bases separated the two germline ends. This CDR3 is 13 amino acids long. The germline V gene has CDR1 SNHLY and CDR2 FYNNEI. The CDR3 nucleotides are TGTGCCAACAACCCCATGAACACCGGGGAGCTGTTTTTT. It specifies CANNPMNTGELFF.

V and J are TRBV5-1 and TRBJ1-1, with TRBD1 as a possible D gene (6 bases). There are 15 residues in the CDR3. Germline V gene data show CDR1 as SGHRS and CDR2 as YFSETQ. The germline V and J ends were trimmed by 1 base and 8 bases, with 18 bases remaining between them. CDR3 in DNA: TGCGCCAGCAGCTTGTTCCCCGACAGGTTGTGGGAAGCTTTCTTT. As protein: CASSLFPDRLWEAFF. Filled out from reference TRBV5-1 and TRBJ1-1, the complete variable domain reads KAGVTQTPRYLIKTRGQQVTLSCSPISGHRSVSWYQQTPGQGLQFLFEYFSETQRNKGNFPGRFSGRQFSNSRSEMNVSTLELGDSALYLCASSLFPDRLWEAFFGQGTRLTVV.

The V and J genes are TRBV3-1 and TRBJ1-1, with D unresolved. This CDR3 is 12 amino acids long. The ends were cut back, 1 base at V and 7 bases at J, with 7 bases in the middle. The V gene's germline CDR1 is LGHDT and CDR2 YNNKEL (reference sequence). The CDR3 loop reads CASSQVVREAFF. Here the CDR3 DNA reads TGTGCCAGCAGCCAAGTCGTCCGTGAAGCTTTCTTT. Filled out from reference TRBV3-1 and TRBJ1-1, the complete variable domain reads DTAVSQTPKYLVTQMGNDKSIKCEQNLGHDTMYWYKQDSKKFLKIMFSYNNKELIINETVPNRFSPKSPDKAHLNLHINSLELGDSAVYFCASSQVVREAFFGQGTRLTVV.

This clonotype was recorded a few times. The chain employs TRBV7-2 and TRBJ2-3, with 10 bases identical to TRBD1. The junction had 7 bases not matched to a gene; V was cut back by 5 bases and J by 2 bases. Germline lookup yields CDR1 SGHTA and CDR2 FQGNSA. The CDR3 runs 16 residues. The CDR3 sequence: CASSPTGGFFTDTQYF. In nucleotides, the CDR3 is TGTGCCAGCAGCCCGACAGGGGGCTTCTTCACAGATACGCAGTATTTT. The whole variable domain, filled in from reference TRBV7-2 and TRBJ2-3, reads GAGVSQSPSNKVTEKGKDVELRCDPISGHTALYWYRQSLGQGLEFLIYFQGNSAPDKSGLPSDRFSAERTGGSVSTLTIQRTQQEDSAVYLCASSPTGGFFTDTQYFGPGTRLTVL.

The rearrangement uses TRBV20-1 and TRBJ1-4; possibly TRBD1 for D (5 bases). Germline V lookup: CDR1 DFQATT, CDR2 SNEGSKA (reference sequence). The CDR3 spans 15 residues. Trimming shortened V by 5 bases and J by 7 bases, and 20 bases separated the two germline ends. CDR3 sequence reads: CSAPGPRGVGEKLFF. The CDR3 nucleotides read TGCAGTGCTCCCGGCCCCAGAGGGGTTGGTGAAAAACTGTTTTTT.

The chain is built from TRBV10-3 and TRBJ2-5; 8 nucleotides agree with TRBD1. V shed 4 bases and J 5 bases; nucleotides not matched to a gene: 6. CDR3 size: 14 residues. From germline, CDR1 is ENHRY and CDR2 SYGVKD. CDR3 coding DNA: TGTGCCATCAGTGGAGGACAGGGACGGGAGACCCAGTACTTC. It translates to CAISGGQGRETQYF.

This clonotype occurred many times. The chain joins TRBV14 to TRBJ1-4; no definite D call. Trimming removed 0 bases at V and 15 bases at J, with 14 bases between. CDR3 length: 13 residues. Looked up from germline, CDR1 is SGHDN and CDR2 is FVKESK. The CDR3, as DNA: TGTGCCAGCAGCCAAGATCTGGAGGGTATCGTGTTTTTT. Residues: CASSQDLEGIVFF. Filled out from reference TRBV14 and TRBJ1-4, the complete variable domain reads EAGVTQFPSHSVIEKGQTVTLRCDPISGHDNLYWYRRVMGKEIKFLLHFVKESKQDESGMPNNRFLAERTGGTYSTLKVQPAELEDSGVYFCASSQDLEGIVFFGSGTQLSVL.